This is a list of T cell receptor beta chains from one sample in a study of blood T cell repertoires in COVID-19. Sequencing was performed with immunoSEQ multiplex PCR; in TCRdb, only in-frame clones are kept and a portion is missing. The sample lists roughly 290,000 clones, approximately 89% occurring once. Source material: peripheral blood. The receptors were sampled from a woman in her fifties or sixties with acute or convalescent COVID-19. CDR3s include the opening cysteine and the closing phenylalanine or tryptophan. D genes are given only for firm matches. Part of the rows lack a size; the others show once, few, many or a class for expanded clones.

clone size,J gene,V gene,D gene,CDR3 length,CDR3 protein,CDR3 DNA
-,TRBJ2-7,TRBV27,TRBD2,22,CASSLRLAGGLPRGLVTYEQYF,TGTGCCAGCAGTTTGCGACTAGCGGGAGGCCTCCCGCGAGGACTGGTGACCTACGAGCAGTACTTC
-,TRBJ2-3,TRBV7-3,TRBD2,17,CASSKGLAGRRVDTQYF,TGTGCCAGCAGCAAGGGACTAGCGGGAAGGAGGGTAGATACGCAGTATTTT
-,TRBJ2-1,TRBV7-3,TRBD1,15,CASSVDRGGYNEQFF,TGTGCCAGCAGCGTCGACAGGGGTGGGTACAATGAGCAGTTCTTC
-,TRBJ1-2,TRBV28,TRBD1,16,CASSIWTGEEGRGYTF,TGTGCCAGCAGTATTTGGACAGGGGAAGAGGGTCGGGGCTACACCTTC
-,TRBJ2-2,TRBV4-2,TRBD1,14,CASSQTGGSGELFF,TGTGCCAGCAGCCAAACAGGGGGCTCCGGGGAGCTGTTTTTT
-,TRBJ1-3,TRBV7-6,-,16,CASSLGAGGSGNTIYF,TGTGCCAGCAGCTTAGGTGCCGGGGGCTCTGGAAACACCATATATTTT
-,TRBJ2-3,TRBV5-1,TRBD2,16,CASSSRTSGGTDTQYF,TGCGCCAGCAGCTCGAGGACTAGCGGAGGAACAGATACGCAGTATTTT
-,TRBJ2-7,TRBV5-1,TRBD2,14,CASSNGLAAYEQYF,TGCGCCAGCAGCAACGGACTAGCGGCCTACGAGCAGTACTTC
-,TRBJ2-2,TRBV29-1,-,12,CSVRSNTGELFF,TGCAGCGTGAGGTCGAACACCGGGGAGCTGTTTTTT
-,TRBJ2-1,TRBV30,-,15,CASTSVRVRGNEQFF,TGTGCCTCAACCAGTGTAAGGGTGCGGGGCAATGAGCAGTTCTTC
-,TRBJ1-4,TRBV7-6,-,15,CASTKIGPPDEKLFF,TGTGCCAGCACCAAAATCGGTCCCCCCGATGAAAAACTGTTTTTT
-,TRBJ1-1,TRBV27,-,13,CASSPRRGSEAFF,TGTGCCAGCAGCCCCCGGAGGGGATCTGAAGCTTTCTTT
-,TRBJ1-1,TRBV5-1,-,14,CASSSGQINTEAFF,TGCGCCAGCAGCTCCGGACAGATAAACACTGAAGCTTTCTTT
-,TRBJ1-1,TRBV10-3,-,11,CAISGTYEAFF,TGTGCCATCAGTGGAACCTATGAAGCTTTCTTT
-,TRBJ2-1,TRBV29-1,TRBD2,14,CSGGLAEVYNEQFF,TGCAGCGGTGGACTAGCGGAGGTCTACAATGAGCAGTTCTTC
-,TRBJ2-4,TRBV3-1/TRBV3-2,TRBD2,21,CASSLHSSGITRKLAKNIQYF,TGTGCCAGCAGCCTCCATAGTAGCGGGATAACTCGCAAACTAGCCAAAAACATTCAGTACTTC
-,TRBJ2-4,TRBV7-5,-,16,CVRSSSGGRAKNIQYF,TGTGTCAGAAGCTCATCCGGGGGGAGGGCCAAAAACATTCAGTACTTC
few,TRBJ2-3,TRBV6-5,-,13,CASRRQTTDTQYF,TGTGCCAGCAGACGACAGACCACAGATACGCAGTATTTT
-,TRBJ1-6,TRBV5-5,-,12,CASSLRGSPLHF,TGTGCCAGCAGCTTGAGAGGCTCACCCCTCCACTTT
-,TRBJ2-7,TRBV14,-,14,CASSRWDGSYEQYF,TGTGCCAGCAGCCGATGGGACGGGAGCTACGAGCAGTACTTC
-,TRBJ2-2,TRBV5-3,-,16,CARSLGASRNTGELFF,TGTGCCAGAAGCTTGGGGGCATCGAGGAACACCGGGGAGCTGTTTTTT
-,TRBJ2-2,TRBV6-2/TRBV6-3,TRBD2,18,CASSYSGGSRPFTGELFF,TGTGCCAGCAGTTACTCGGGCGGGAGCAGGCCGTTTACCGGGGAGCTGTTTTTT
-,TRBJ2-3,TRBV12-5,TRBD2,18,CASGLARLAGGLPDTQYF,TGTGCTAGTGGTTTGGCGCGACTAGCGGGGGGGCTTCCAGATACGCAGTATTTT
once,TRBJ2-2,TRBV7-8,-,14,CASSLARGLGELFF,TGTGCCAGCAGCTTAGCGCGGGGGCTAGGGGAGCTGTTTTTT
-,TRBJ1-2,TRBV4-3,-,16,CASSQDSTRLNYGYTF,TGCGCCAGCAGCCAGGATTCGACAAGGCTTAACTATGGCTACACCTTC
few,TRBJ2-3,TRBV5-1,TRBD2,15,CASSLGSGGTDTQYF,TGCGCCAGCAGCTTGGGCAGCGGGGGCACAGATACGCAGTATTTT
-,TRBJ1-1,TRBV2,TRBD1,15,CASSEEGQGITEAFF,TGTGCCAGCAGTGAGGAGGGACAGGGAATCACTGAAGCTTTCTTT
-,TRBJ2-5,TRBV7-3,-,14,CASSLIPGEETQYF,TGTGCCAGCAGCTTAATCCCGGGGGAAGAGACCCAGTACTTC
-,TRBJ2-4,TRBV2,-,15,CASNSRTLAKNIQYF,TGTGCCAGCAATTCCAGAACATTAGCCAAAAACATTCAGTACTTC
-,TRBJ2-1,TRBV11-2,TRBD2,16,CASSSRWRGGFDEQFF,TGTGCCAGCAGCTCGAGGTGGCGGGGGGGATTCGATGAGCAGTTCTTC
once,TRBJ2-2,TRBV4-3,-,15,CASSQEERPTGELFF,TGCGCCAGCAGCCAAGAGGAGCGACCCACCGGGGAGCTGTTTTTT
few,TRBJ1-2,TRBV18,TRBD1,16,CASSPGTGSANYGYTF,TGTGCCAGCTCACCAGGGACAGGTTCAGCTAACTATGGCTACACCTTC
few,TRBJ1-2,TRBV12-3/TRBV12-4,TRBD1,13,CASSSTGGSGYTF,TGTGCCAGCAGTTCCACAGGGGGCTCTGGCTACACCTTC
-,TRBJ1-2,TRBV15,TRBD1,16,CATSRGGQGLNYGYTF,TGTGCCACCAGCAGAGGTGGACAGGGCCTTAACTATGGCTACACCTTC
-,TRBJ1-1,TRBV5-8,-,16,CASSLWYGEGNTEAFF,TGTGCCAGCAGCTTGTGGTATGGGGAGGGTAACACTGAAGCTTTCTTT
once,TRBJ2-2,TRBV5-1,TRBD2,16,CASRTSGLAGPGELFF,TGCGCCAGCCGTACCTCAGGACTAGCGGGCCCCGGGGAGCTGTTTTTT
-,TRBJ1-3,TRBV18,-,15,CASSPGGSYRNTIYF,TGTGCCAGCTCACCAGGGGGCTCCTATCGAAACACCATATATTTT
-,TRBJ1-1,TRBV28,-,14,CASSNLRGNTEAFF,TGTGCCAGCAGTAACCTTAGGGGCAACACTGAAGCTTTCTTT
once,TRBJ2-1,TRBV7-3,TRBD1,17,CASSLSLDRGQWSEQFF,TGTGCCAGCAGCTTGTCCCTCGACAGGGGGCAATGGAGTGAGCAGTTCTTC
-,TRBJ2-7,TRBV28,-,15,CASRGTWQPPTEQYF,TGTGCCAGCAGGGGGACATGGCAACCTCCTACTGAGCAGTACTTC
many,TRBJ2-1,TRBV11-2,-,16,CASSLDRGNSYNEQFF,TGTGCCAGCAGCTTAGATCGGGGAAATTCCTACAATGAGCAGTTCTTC
-,TRBJ2-7,TRBV30,-,13,CAWNAGVGYEQYF,TGTGCCTGGAATGCCGGGGTCGGGTACGAGCAGTACTTC